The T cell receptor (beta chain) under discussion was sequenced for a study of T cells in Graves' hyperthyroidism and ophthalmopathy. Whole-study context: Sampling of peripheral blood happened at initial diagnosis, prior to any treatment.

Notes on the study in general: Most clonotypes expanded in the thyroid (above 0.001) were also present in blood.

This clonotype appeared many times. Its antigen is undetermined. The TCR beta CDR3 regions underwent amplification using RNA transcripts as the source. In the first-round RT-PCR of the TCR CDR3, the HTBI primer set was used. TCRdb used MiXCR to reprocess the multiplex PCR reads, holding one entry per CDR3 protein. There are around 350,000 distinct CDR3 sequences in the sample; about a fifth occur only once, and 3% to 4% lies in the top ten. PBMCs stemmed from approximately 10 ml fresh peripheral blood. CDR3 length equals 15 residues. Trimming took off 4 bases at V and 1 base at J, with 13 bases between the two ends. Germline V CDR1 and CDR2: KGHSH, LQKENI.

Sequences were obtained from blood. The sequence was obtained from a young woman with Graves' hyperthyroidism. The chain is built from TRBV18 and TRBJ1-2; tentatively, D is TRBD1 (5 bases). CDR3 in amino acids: CASSRGSSFNYGYTF. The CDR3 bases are TGTGCCAGCTCACGGGGGAGCAGCTTTAACTATGGCTACACCTTC.